This T cell receptor beta chain was captured in a study of blood T cell repertoires in COVID-19 (dated by TCRdb to the early 2020s). Turning to the overall study: Samples from collaborators originated in the United States, Italy and Spain and spanned both the acute and convalescent phases of COVID-19. The prospective study material was composed of cDNA or gDNA derived from T cells, B-cell-depleted T cells, or PBMCs. Deeply sampled blood TCRbeta repertoires from subjects exposed to, actively infected with, or recovered from COVID-19 were included in the dataset. The repertoires were released in a freely available public database meant as a resource for research on the immune response to SARS-CoV-2. Samples were obtained from the ongoing ImmuneRACE study (first 160 participants) and from some 1,300 subjects provided by 6 global collaborators. Sample metadata almost always included a de-identified subject ID, COVID-19 status, age in years and sex. Where available, HLA class I and class II types were taken from metadata supplied by the sample provider and were not determined by assay-based typing.

Study-wide findings and limitations: The quantity of clinical and demographic metadata differed by source and by participant and was supplied without curation.

In the prospective study, participants were about 18 to 95 years old, resided in fewer than 25 geographic areas of the United States, and were enrolled through a virtual design. In the prospective study, participants were assigned to cohorts based on the clinical history participants reported in a screening survey and a study questionnaire. Exposed participants had been in contact, within 2 weeks of entering the study, with a person who had a PCR-confirmed or clinician-diagnosed case of COVID-19. In the prospective study, whole blood, serum and a nasopharyngeal or oropharyngeal swab were collected from each participant by mobile phlebotomists. Prospective study participants could optionally give additional blood draws and questionnaires over a roughly two-month period. Before DNA extraction, prospective study blood samples were shipped either frozen or at room temperature. Remarks on this clone: This receptor's antigen is unknown. Nothing much larger sits one base from this clone, and base qualities are not available.

TCRbeta CDR3 regions were amplified from genomic DNA by means of the immunoSEQ Assay, a bias-controlled multiplex PCR. Per the authors' processing: Nucleated cell counts per sample were estimated from amplification of reference gene primers within the assay. To quantify the absolute abundance of each unique TCRbeta CDR3 rearrangement, sequence reads were collapsed and filtered. For each sample, productive Simpson clonality was calculated as the square root of Simpson's diversity index across productive rearrangements. As stored in TCRdb, this immuneACCESS dataset retains in-frame rearrangements with V and J assigned. A fraction of the clones does not appear; measured against another copy, unresolved V genes explain less than half of the discrepancy, and the remainder lacks a known reason. For V, J and clone size, that table is used; D and trimming come from the DNA. This sample comprises approximately 380,000 clones, more than 85% of them detected only once. The top ten constitute 0.86% of the sample.

The germline V gene (reference sequence) gives CDR1 as LNHDA and CDR2 as SQIVND. Trimming at the junction amounts to 3 bases on V and 5 bases on J, and the germline ends lie 13 bases apart. Taken from cysteine to phenylalanine, the CDR3 has 15 residues. The DNA shown is the 45-base CDR3, in frame from base 1. This clonotype was obtained from a woman in her forties who had been exposed to COVID-19. Rearrangement joined TRBV19 to TRBJ2-2, with TRBD1 as a weak D call on 5 bases. Sequences were obtained from PBMCs or T cells enriched from blood (not recorded which). The DNA sequence is as follows: TGTGCCAGTAGTATTCACAAGGGGCGGACCGGGGAGCTGTTTTTT. Its protein reads: CASSIHKGRTGELFF.